This T cell receptor (beta chain) appears in the sequencing data of a study of breast tumors, draining lymph nodes, adjacent tissues. TCRdb recomputed calls from the multiplex PCR reads with MiXCR, one row per CDR3 protein. The sample consists of more than 80,000 distinct CDR3 sequences, roughly 29% of them appearing once. Study outcomes and limitations: Tumor TCR diversity was below lymph nodes but above nontumor tissue.

V was pared by 7 bases and J by 2 bases, with 11 bases between. Per the germline V gene, CDR1 is MGHDK and CDR2 is SYGVNS. The CDR3 covers 14 residues. Axillary draining lymph nodes of breast cancer patients supplied the node samples. This clonotype was observed many times. Its specificity is unknown. This rearrangement joins TRBV25-1 to TRBJ2-2; no clear D gene. The sequenced sample consisted of axillary lymph node tissue. The TCR originated in a female donor with breast cancer. Some clones in this sample may be carry-over from other donors' samples. As DNA, the CDR3 is TGTGCCAGCACTGAGGTGGGAAACACCGGGGAGCTGTTTTTT. Its translation is CASTEVGNTGELFF. Looking up the rest from reference TRBV25-1 and TRBJ2-2 gives the full variable domain: EADIYQTPRYLVIGTGKKITLECSQTMGHDKMYWYQQDPGMELHLIHYSYGVNSTEKGDLSSESTVSRIRTEHFPLTLESARPSHTSQYLCASTEVGNTGELFFGEGSRLTVL.